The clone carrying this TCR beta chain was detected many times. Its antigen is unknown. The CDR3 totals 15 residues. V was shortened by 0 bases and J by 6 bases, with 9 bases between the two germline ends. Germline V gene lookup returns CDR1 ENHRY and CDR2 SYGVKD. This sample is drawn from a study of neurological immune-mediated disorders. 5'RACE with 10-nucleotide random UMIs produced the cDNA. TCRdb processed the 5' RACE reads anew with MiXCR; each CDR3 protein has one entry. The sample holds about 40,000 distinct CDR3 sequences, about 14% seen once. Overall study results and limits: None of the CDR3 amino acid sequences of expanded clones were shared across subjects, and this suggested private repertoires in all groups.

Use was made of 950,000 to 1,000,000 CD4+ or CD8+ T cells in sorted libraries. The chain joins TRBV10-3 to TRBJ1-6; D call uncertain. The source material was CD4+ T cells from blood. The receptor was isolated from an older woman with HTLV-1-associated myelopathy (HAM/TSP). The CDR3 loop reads CAISESRPPNSPLHF. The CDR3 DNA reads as TGTGCCATCAGTGAGTCGAGACCGCCTAATTCACCCCTCCACTTT.